These 25 T cell receptor beta chains were all obtained from the same sample, sequenced in a study of human T cells and chemical hapten exposure. Time point reported: pre-sensitization, week 0. Treatment denoted: therapeutic diphenylcyclopropenone sensitization with weekly scalp DPC. TCRdb ran MiXCR on the RACE reads and lists one entry per CDR3 protein. This sample has about 77,000 distinct CDR3 sequences, with 14% found just once. The sequencing here drew on whole blood, taken in connection with sensitization to the hapten diphenylcyclopropenone (DPC). The receptors derive from a woman aged 45-60 years with alopecia areata. Some clones in this sample may be carry-over from other donors' samples.

This clonotype has a handful of counts. This chain joins TRBV20-1 and TRBJ2-3; TRBD2 agrees at 8 bases. With V trimmed by 5 bases and J by 0 bases, 7 bases remained unmatched. Germline V CDR1 and CDR2: DFQATT, SNEGSKA (reference sequence). This CDR3 contains 15 residues. In DNA form, the CDR3 reads TGCAGTGCTCCCGTAGCGGGAACTAGCACAGATACGCAGTATTTT. It is translated as CSAPVAGTSTDTQYF.

Ten or more counts support this clonotype. The rearrangement links TRBV7-7 to TRBJ2-2; 9 bases line up with TRBD1. Germline CDR1 is SSHAT and CDR2 is FNYEAQ (reference sequence). Trimming took 2 bases from V and 4 from J; bases not matched to a gene: 5. This CDR3 contains 16 residues. This chain's CDR3 is CASSLIGTGSTGELFF. Written as DNA, the CDR3 is TGTGCCAGCAGCTTAATCGGGACAGGGAGCACCGGGGAGCTGTTTTTT.

The chain is built from TRBV20-1 and TRBJ2-7; D is possibly TRBD2 (6 bases). The ends were cut back, 3 bases at V and 3 bases at J, with 18 bases in the middle. Germline V gives CDR1 DFQATT, CDR2 SNEGSKA (reference sequence). This CDR3 comprises 15 residues. Here the CDR3 DNA reads TGCAGTGCTAGGGCCCCCGGCGGAGGGGTCTACGAGCAGTACTTC. Amino acids: CSARAPGGGVYEQYF.

This clonotype showed up many times. The gene calls are TRBV7-6 and TRBJ2-5; 10 bases are shared with TRBD2. J gave up 5 bases and V 4 bases, and 13 bases lay outside the gene matches. Germline V gene lookup returns CDR1 SGHVS and CDR2 FNYEAQ. This CDR3 comprises 17 residues. CDR3 sequence (DNA): TGTGCCAGCAGCTACCTCCCCCCTAGCGGGAGCGGTGAGACCCAGTACTTC. Amino acid sequence: CASSYLPPSGSGETQYF. Together with reference TRBV7-6 and TRBJ2-5, the CDR3 gives the full variable domain: GAGVSQSPRYKVTKRGQDVALRCDPISGHVSLYWYRQALGQGPEFLTYFNYEAQQDKSGLPNDRFSAERPEGSISTLTIQRTEQRDSAMYRCASSYLPPSGSGETQYFGPGTRLLVL.

The chain uses TRBV12-3 or TRBV12-4 and TRBJ2-5; D is possibly TRBD2 (5 bases). Trimming removed 6 bases at V and 4 bases at J, with 15 bases between. The CDR3 is 14 amino acids. CDR3 amino acids: CASSPGGGPETQYF. CDR3 DNA sequence: TGTGCCAGCAGCCCCGGAGGTGGGCCAGAGACCCAGTACTTC.

This chain uses TRBV20-1 with TRBJ1-1; D is unclear. Germline values: CDR1 DFQATT, CDR2 SNEGSKA (reference sequence). V was clipped by 0 bases and J by 5 bases, with 13 bases between them. The CDR3 is 14 amino acids. The DNA for the CDR3 is TGCAGTGCTAGAGATCACGCCCGGCAAACTGAAGCTTTCTTT. Its translation is CSARDHARQTEAFF.

This clonotype was observed many times. The CDR3 protein is CSAKLAGGPGHEQFF. In DNA form, the CDR3 reads TGCAGTGCTAAGCTAGCGGGAGGGCCAGGCCATGAGCAGTTCTTC. The chain combines TRBV20-1 with TRBJ2-1, with 12 bases that match TRBD2. J gave up 8 bases and V 4 bases, and 9 bases lay outside the gene matches. The CDR3 contains 15 residues. Germline-derived CDR1 and CDR2 are DFQATT and SNEGSKA (reference sequence).

The CDR3 here is CASSLGQANTEAFF. DNA for the CDR3: TGTGCCAGCAGTCTCGGACAGGCGAACACTGAAGCTTTCTTT. The J gene is TRBJ1-1, the V gene TRBV6-1; the match to TRBD1 covers 7 bases. This CDR3 spans 14 amino acids. V shed 5 bases, J shed 1 base, and the junction held 4 bases outside the gene matches. Germline V gene sequence: CDR1 MNHNS, CDR2 SASEGT.

This clonotype was seen only a few times. This rearrangement joins TRBV10-1 to TRBJ2-5; TRBD2 matches at 10 bases. In germline, CDR1 is WNHNN, CDR2 SYGVQD (reference sequence). V gave up 2 bases and J gave up 4 bases; unmatched junction bases: 10. The CDR3 contains 17 residues. CDR3 protein: CASSETERTSGGETQYF. In nucleotides, the CDR3 is TGCGCCAGCAGTGAGACAGAACGGACTAGCGGTGGAGAGACCCAGTACTTC.

This chain links TRBV29-1 with TRBJ1-1; unclear D gene. Germline V gene data show CDR1 as SQVTM and CDR2 as ANQGSEA. The CDR3 contains 12 residues. The V gene lost 2 bases and the J gene lost 1 base, with 5 bases spanning the gap. DNA for the CDR3: TGCAGCGTTGAAAACGGGAACACTGAAGCTTTCTTT. Its translation: CSVENGNTEAFF.

DNA for the CDR3: TGTGCCAGCAGCCCGGGAGGGACCTACAATGAGCAGTTCTTC. Protein product: CASSPGGTYNEQFF. V and J are TRBV6-6 and TRBJ2-1, with 8 bases aligning to TRBD2. V lost 6 bases and J lost 2; bases outside the gene matches: 3. This CDR3 region has 14 residues. Per germline, CDR1 MNHNY and CDR2 SVGAGI (reference sequence).

This clonotype was recorded many times. The V call is TRBV20-1, the J call TRBJ2-3; 7 bases map to TRBD1. The CDR3 sequence is 14 residues long. V gave up 5 bases and J gave up 4 bases; unmatched junction bases: 9. Germline CDR1 and CDR2: DFQATT and SNEGSKA (reference sequence). The CDR3 loop is CSALEAGGPDTQYF. The CDR3, as DNA: TGCAGTGCTCTGGAGGCAGGGGGTCCAGATACGCAGTATTTT.

This chain joins TRBV21-1 and TRBJ2-7; the table's TRBD1 call for D was not verified on the DNA. TRBV21-1 is classified as a pseudogene. The CDR3 is 15 residues long. The CDR3 loop is CASSGPGTVPTRQYF. CDR3 coding DNA: TGTGCCAGCAGCGGACCCGGGACCGTACCTACGAGGCAGTACTTC.

The table lists this clonotype with a few counts. CDR3 bases: TGTGCCAGCAGCGTAGGGACAAGGCGAGACTACAATGAGCAGTTCTTC. This translates into CASSVGTRRDYNEQFF. The chain employs TRBV9 and TRBJ2-1, with a possible D match to TRBD1 (5 bases). Trimming shortened V by 0 bases and J by 3 bases, and 13 bases separated the two germline ends. The CDR3 extends over 16 amino acids. CDR1 is SGDLS, CDR2 YYNGEE, per germline.

In its sample, this clonotype was seen many times. This rearrangement joins TRBV27 to TRBJ2-5; TRBD2 agrees at 9 bases. CDR3 length equals 15 residues. J gave up 1 base and V 5 bases, and 5 bases lay outside the gene matches. CDR1 is MNHEY and CDR2 is SMNVEV in the germline V gene (reference sequence). CDR3 residues: CASSISGSLQETQYF. As DNA, the CDR3 is TGTGCCAGCAGTATTAGCGGGAGTCTCCAAGAGACCCAGTACTTC.

This clonotype was recorded a few times. The chain links TRBV12-2 to TRBJ2-7. TRBV12-2 is a documented pseudogene. This CDR3 contains 13 residues. In DNA form, the CDR3 reads TGTGCAAGTCGCAGACCCGATCGGGGCGAGCAGTACTTC. It specifies CASRRPDRGEQYF.

The chain is built from TRBV28 and TRBJ2-6; unclear D gene. The germline V and J ends were trimmed by 6 bases and 3 bases, with 15 bases remaining between them. This CDR3 contains 16 residues. Germline V gene data show CDR1 as MDHEN and CDR2 as SYDVKM. The chain's CDR3 is CASSHRTYYGANVLTF. The CDR3 nucleotides are TGTGCCAGCAGCCACCGGACGTACTATGGGGCCAACGTCCTGACTTTC.

At least ten counts were recorded for this clonotype. The rearrangement joins TRBV29-1 to TRBJ1-5, with D possibly being TRBD1 (6 bases). The CDR3 covers 14 residues. Germline V gene data show CDR1 as SQVTM and CDR2 as ANQGSEA. The germline V and J ends were trimmed by 4 bases and 6 bases, with 16 bases remaining between them. CDR3 in DNA: TGCAGCGTTGTCCCCGGGGGCGACGGTCAGCCCCAGCATTTT. This sequence encodes CSVVPGGDGQPQHF. Variable domain in full (rest from reference TRBV29-1 and TRBJ1-5): SAVISQKPSRDICQRGTSLTIQCQVDSQVTMMFWYRQQPGQSLTLIATANQGSEATYESGFVIDKFPISRPNLTFSTLTVSNMSPEDSSIYLCSVVPGGDGQPQHFGDGTRLSIL.

In this sample, this clonotype turned up a few times. The chain uses TRBV18 and TRBJ2-1; 9 bases match TRBD1. V was pared by 8 bases and J by 4 bases, with 9 bases of the junction left unmatched. The CDR3 extends over 15 amino acids. Germline values: CDR1 KGHSH, CDR2 LQKENI. The CDR3 protein is CASGGQGSNYNEQFF. The CDR3 nucleotides read TGTGCCAGCGGGGGACAGGGTTCGAATTACAATGAGCAGTTCTTC.

This rearrangement joins TRBV19 to TRBJ1-5, with unresolved D. V was shortened by 3 bases and J by 4 bases, with 13 bases between the two germline ends. The CDR3 totals 15 residues. In germline, CDR1 is LNHDA, CDR2 SQIVND (reference sequence). CDR3 DNA sequence: TGTGCCAGTAGTATGGGCGGGGATTGGAATCAGCCCCAGCATTTT. It specifies CASSMGGDWNQPQHF.

This clonotype was detected only a few times. This chain joins TRBV5-4 and TRBJ2-7; the match to TRBD1 covers 10 bases. The CDR3 is 13 residues long. In germline, CDR1 is SGHNT, CDR2 YYREEE (reference sequence). Trimming at V came to 3 bases and at J to 6 bases, leaving 3 bases not matched to a gene. The CDR3 loop reads CASSWDRGGEQYF. The DNA for the CDR3 is TGTGCCAGCAGCTGGGACAGGGGCGGCGAGCAGTACTTC.

This clonotype was counted between two and nine times. V and J are TRBV20-1 and TRBJ2-1; 7 bases are shared with TRBD2. Germline V gives CDR1 DFQATT, CDR2 SNEGSKA (reference sequence). The CDR3 sequence is 15 residues long. The J segment lost 8 bases and the V segment lost 0 bases, leaving 10 bases of the junction unmatched. The CDR3 DNA sequence: TGCAGTGCTAGAGATCTTGGCGGGAGTCCCTATGAGCAGTTCTTC. This sequence encodes CSARDLGGSPYEQFF.

The V call is TRBV6-5, the J call TRBJ2-3; D possibly corresponds to TRBD2 (6 bases). Trimming stripped 6 bases from V and 1 base from J, with 17 bases between. The CDR3 is 16 residues long. Germline V lookup: CDR1 MNHEY, CDR2 SVGAGI. CDR3 sequence: CASRSLVRDRTDTQYF. CDR3 nucleotides: TGTGCCAGCAGATCCCTAGTGCGGGATCGCACAGATACGCAGTATTTT.

The CDR3 loop is CASSSRTGPDTEAFF. CDR3 nucleotides: TGTGCCAGCAGCTCCCGGACAGGCCCAGACACTGAAGCTTTCTTT. This chain connects TRBV11-3 to TRBJ1-1, with 7 bases identical to TRBD1. Germline assignment: CDR1 SGHNT and CDR2 YENEEA. The V and J ends lost 4 bases and 3 bases, in that order; junction bases with no gene match: 8. There are 15 residues in the CDR3.

The chain employs TRBV7-6 and TRBJ1-1, with D hard to call. Germline-derived CDR1 and CDR2 are SGHVS and FNYEAQ. The CDR3 covers 13 residues. The V and J ends lost 6 bases and 0 bases respectively, with 8 bases between them. CDR3 bases: TGTGCCAGCAGGGACCAAATGAACACTGAAGCTTTCTTT. Protein: CASRDQMNTEAFF.